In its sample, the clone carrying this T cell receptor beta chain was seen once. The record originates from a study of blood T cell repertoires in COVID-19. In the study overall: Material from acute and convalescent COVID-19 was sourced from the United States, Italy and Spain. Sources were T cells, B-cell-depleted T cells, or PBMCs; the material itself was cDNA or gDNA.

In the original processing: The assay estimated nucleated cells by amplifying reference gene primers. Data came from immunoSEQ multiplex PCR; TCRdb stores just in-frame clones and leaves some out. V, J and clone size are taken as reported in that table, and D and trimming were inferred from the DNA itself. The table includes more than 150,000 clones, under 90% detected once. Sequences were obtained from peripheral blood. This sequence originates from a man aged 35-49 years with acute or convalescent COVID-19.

The CDR3 region has the DNA TGTGCCACCAGCAGTAGCCCCGGAACGAACACTGAAGCTTTCTTT. Protein sequence: CATSSSPGTNTEAFF. V gene TRBV15 combines with J gene TRBJ1-1; D remains unclear. The length of the CDR3 is 15 residues. The germline V gene has CDR1 LNHNV and CDR2 YYDKDF (reference sequence). Deletions cut 3 bases from V and 1 base from J, with 12 bases between.